This passage covers 28 T cell receptor beta chains from one sample sequenced in a study of T cells in women clearing cervical HPV infection. Some clones are missing from TCRdb's copy, which holds only in-frame ones; the method was immunoSEQ multiplex PCR. This sample's table reports 20,000 to 25,000 clones. The sample taken for sequencing was blood buffy coat. These receptors were collected from a woman between 18 and 70 years old with a cervical HPV16 infection that either progressed to CIN3+ or cleared (not recorded which).

With respect to this clone: The read halts 3 residues ahead of the CDR3 end, with the missing end drawn from the germline J gene. The chain joins TRBV20-1 to TRBJ2-7; 7 nucleotides line up with TRBD2. CDR1 and CDR2 from the germline V gene are DFQATT and SNEGSKA (reference sequence). The CDR3 sequence is 14 residues long. Trimming removed 1 base from V and 1 base from J; junction bases left unmatched: 4. The CDR3 here is CSARGLADSYEQYF. Partial CDR3 DNA: TGCAGTGCTAGAGGGCTAGCGGATTCCTACGAG.

Concerning this clone itself: Read sequence stops 3 residues before the CDR3 end, and the germline J gene provides the missing end. The chain uses TRBV29-1 and TRBJ2-3; 13 bases match TRBD2. The CDR3 is 15 amino acids. In germline, CDR1 is SQVTM, CDR2 ANQGSEA. V lost 7 bases, J lost 4 bases, and 8 bases stayed unmatched. The CDR3 DNA, read in part, is TGCAGCGCATCAGGACTAGCGGGAGTGGCAGATACG. It is translated as CSASGLAGVADT. Given in full, the CDR3 is CSASGLAGVADTQYF.

As for this clone: The observed sequence ends 3 residues before the CDR3 terminus, with the missing tail filled in from the germline J gene. The chain carries TRBV5-1 and TRBJ2-7; D perhaps matches TRBD1 (5 bases). CDR3 length: 14 amino acids. The V gene lost 2 bases and the J gene lost 3 bases, with 12 bases spanning the gap. Germline V gives CDR1 SGHRS, CDR2 YFSETQ. The CDR3 bases that were read are TGCGCCAGCAGCTTTCAGGGAAGGGTCTACGAG. Protein: CASSFQGRVYE. In full, the CDR3 is CASSFQGRVYEQYF.

The CDR3 is CASSIPDSIYGYTF. The sequenced part of the CDR3 DNA is TGTGCCAGTAGTATCCCCGACAGTATCTATGGC. The J gene is TRBJ1-2, the V gene TRBV19, with D tentatively TRBD1 (5 bases). The CDR3 end is not reached by the read, which stops 3 residues before it; the germline J gene fills it in. The germline gives CDR1 LNHDA, CDR2 SQIVND (reference sequence). This CDR3 is 14 amino acids long. V lost 3 bases and J 4 bases, leaving 12 bases between the germline ends.

In regard to this clone: The CDR3 end is not reached by the read, which stops 3 residues before it; the germline J gene fills it in. This sequence joins TRBV28 and TRBJ2-5; TRBD1 is a possible D gene (5 bases). Germline CDR1 is MDHEN and CDR2 is SYDVKM. Trimming took off 6 bases at V and 2 bases at J, with 16 bases between the two ends. This CDR3 is 15 amino acids long. Incomplete CDR3 DNA: TGTGCCAGCAGCCCCGCTCCAGGGCGGCAAGAGACC. Translation: CASSPAPGRQET. The complete CDR3 protein is CASSPAPGRQETQYF. Complete variable domain (other parts from reference TRBV28 and TRBJ2-5): DVKVTQSSRYLVKRTGEKVFLECVQDMDHENMFWYRQDPGLGLRLIYFSYDVKMKEKGDIPEGYSVSREKKERFSLILESASTNQTSMYLCASSPAPGRQETQYFGPGTRLLVL.

Notes on this clone: The read finishes 3 residues shy of the CDR3 end, and the germline J gene is used to complete it. The chain couples TRBV20-1 to TRBJ1-5; the D gene is possibly TRBD1 (6 bases). The CDR3 totals 15 residues. Germline V CDR1 and CDR2: DFQATT, SNEGSKA (reference sequence). Between the trimmed V and J ends, which lost 4 bases and 0 bases, there was a span of 13 bases. The CDR3 DNA, read in part, is TGCAGTGCTACGCGACAGGCCGATAGCAATCAGCCC. This gives the protein CSATRQADSNQP. The whole CDR3 protein reads CSATRQADSNQPQHF.

Points on this clone: The read finishes 3 residues shy of the CDR3 end, and the germline J gene is used to complete it. This rearrangement joins TRBV29-1 to TRBJ1-2; D not certain. V was shortened by 5 bases and J by 6 bases, with 13 bases between the two germline ends. The CDR3 has 12 residues. Germline V gene sequence: CDR1 SQVTM, CDR2 ANQGSEA. The CDR3 protein is CSVPRGGDGYTF. The CDR3 bases that were read are TGCAGCGTTCCTCGAGGTGGTGATGGC.

Worth noting for this clone: With the read ending 3 residues before the CDR3 end, the germline J gene is used to fill in that end. V and J are TRBV30 and TRBJ1-3; D gene ambiguous. The germline V gene encodes CDR1 GTSNPN and CDR2 SVGIG (reference sequence). The CDR3 totals 14 residues. V was trimmed by 2 bases and J by 0 bases, leaving 8 bases between them. The CDR3 DNA, read in part, is TGTGCCTGGAGTCTCCCCCCCTCTGGAAACACC. It specifies CAWSLPPSGNT. The full CDR3 sequence reads CAWSLPPSGNTIYF. The full variable domain, with the rest looked up from reference TRBV30 and TRBJ1-3, is SQTIHQWPATLVQPVGSPLSLECTVEGTSNPNLYWYRQAAGRGLQLLFYSVGIGQISSEVPQNLSASRPQDRQFILSSKKLLLSDSGFYLCAWSLPPSGNTIYFGEGSWLTVV.

About this clone itself: Read sequence stops 3 residues before the CDR3 end, and the germline J gene provides the missing end. The chain joins TRBV6-2 or TRBV6-3 to TRBJ2-7, with D unresolved. The germline V gene encodes CDR1 MNHEY and CDR2 SVGEGT. The length of the CDR3 is 12 residues. V lost 5 bases and J lost 6, with 11 bases in between. The CDR3 region is CASSNPRGEQYF. CDR3 DNA, as far as it was read: TGTGCCAGCAGTAACCCCCGCGGCGAG.

Of note for this clone: The read ends 3 residues early relative to the CDR3; the germline J gene fills the gap. This rearrangement joins TRBV6-2 or TRBV6-3 to TRBJ1-5, with 8 bases identical to TRBD1. CDR1 is MNHEY and CDR2 is SVGEGT in the germline V gene. The CDR3 length is 15 residues. Losses at the gene ends were 7 bases for V and 7 bases for J; bases not matched to a gene: 12. CDR3 sequence reads: CASNTLGTGWQPQHF. CDR3 bases read: TGTGCCAGCAATACCCTTGGGACAGGCTGGCAGCCC.

Regarding this clone: Read data end 3 residues before the CDR3 end; the end is taken from the germline J gene. The chain links TRBV4-1 to TRBJ2-1; 7 nucleotides match TRBD1. Trimming took 4 bases from V and 7 from J; bases not matched to a gene: 10. Germline CDR1 is MGHRA and CDR2 is YSYEKL. The CDR3 consists of 15 residues. CDR3 DNA, as far as it was read: TGCGCCAGCAGCCTCTACGACGGACAGGAGAATGAG. It specifies CASSLYDGQENE. The full CDR3 protein is CASSLYDGQENEQFF.

Worth noting for this clone: Read coverage stops 3 residues before the CDR3 terminus; the germline J gene supplies the remainder. The V and J genes are TRBV30 and TRBJ1-6; no clear D. V lost 5 bases to trimming and J lost 3 bases, with 11 bases between them. Per germline, CDR1 GTSNPN and CDR2 SVGIG (reference sequence). This CDR3 region has 14 residues. Incomplete CDR3 DNA: TGTGCCTGGGAGGAAGCGGTCTATAATTCACCC. Translating it yields CAWEEAVYNSP. The CDR3 reads in full as CAWEEAVYNSPLHF.

In regard to this clone: The observed sequence ends 3 residues before the CDR3 terminus, with the missing tail filled in from the germline J gene. This chain joins TRBV7-2 and TRBJ2-5, with TRBD2 matching over 10 bases. The CDR3 is 15 amino acids. Germline V lookup: CDR1 SGHTA, CDR2 FQGNSA. Trimming took 4 bases from V and 1 from J; bases not matched to a gene: 3. CDR3 sequence reads: CASSWTSGAQETQYF. The DNA read from the CDR3 is TGTGCCAGCAGCTGGACTAGCGGAGCCCAAGAGACC. The variable domain in full, completed from reference TRBV7-2 and TRBJ2-5, reads GAGVSQSPSNKVTEKGKDVELRCDPISGHTALYWYRQSLGQGLEFLIYFQGNSAPDKSGLPSDRFSAERTGGSVSTLTIQRTQQEDSAVYLCASSWTSGAQETQYFGPGTRLLVL.

Details on this clone: The CDR3 end lies 3 residues beyond the end of the read and is filled in from the germline J gene. The chain carries TRBV29-1 and TRBJ2-7; the match to TRBD1 covers 8 bases. The CDR3 runs 13 residues. The V gene's germline CDR1 is SQVTM and CDR2 ANQGSEA. The CDR3 bases that were read are TGCAGTGCTGAAGGACAGGGCTCCTACGAG. Residues: CSAEGQGSYE. The CDR3 in its entirety is CSAEGQGSYEQYF.

With regard to this clone: The sequence runs out 3 residues before the end of the CDR3; the remainder is reconstructed from the germline J gene. The V call is TRBV20-1, the J call TRBJ1-2; D is perhaps TRBD1 (6 bases). Trimming took 6 bases from V and 0 from J, leaving 11 bases between them. The CDR3 covers 13 residues. The germline CDR1 and CDR2 sequences are DFQATT and SNEGSKA (reference sequence). The sequenced CDR3 bases are TGCAGTGCATGGACAGAGTCTAACTATGGC. This encodes CSAWTESNYG. The entire CDR3 reads CSAWTESNYGYTF.

Details on this clone: The CDR3 end is not reached by the read, which stops 3 residues before it; the germline J gene fills it in. The V gene is TRBV30, the J gene TRBJ2-3; D might be TRBD2 (5 bases). CDR3 length: 16 residues. V shed 3 bases and J shed 0 bases, with 16 bases lying between them. Germline V lookup: CDR1 GTSNPN, CDR2 SVGIG (reference sequence). This CDR3 reads CAWRTRLSTSTDTQYF. Partial CDR3 DNA: TGTGCCTGGAGAACTCGACTATCAACTAGCACAGATACG. The full variable domain, rest sourced from reference TRBV30 and TRBJ2-3, is SQTIHQWPATLVQPVGSPLSLECTVEGTSNPNLYWYRQAAGRGLQLLFYSVGIGQISSEVPQNLSASRPQDRQFILSSKKLLLSDSGFYLCAWRTRLSTSTDTQYFGPGTRLTVL.

Concerning this clone itself: With the read ending 3 residues before the CDR3 end, the germline J gene is used to fill in that end. The rearrangement uses TRBV7-6 and TRBJ1-1; D may be TRBD1 (6 bases). Germline values: CDR1 SGHVS, CDR2 FNYEAQ. V was clipped by 1 base and J by 2 bases, with 14 bases between them. The length of the CDR3 is 16 residues. The DNA read from the CDR3 is TGTGCCAGCAGCTTAGTAGAAAACAGGGACAACACTGAA. Translated, it gives CASSLVENRDNTE. The full CDR3 protein reads CASSLVENRDNTEAFF.

Worth noting for this clone: The read ends 3 residues shy of where the CDR3 ends; the end is completed using the germline J gene. The V call is TRBV9, the J call TRBJ2-7; 8 nucleotides agree with TRBD1. The germline gives CDR1 SGDLS, CDR2 YYNGEE. V lost 0 bases and J lost 2; bases outside the gene matches: 4. The CDR3 extends over 15 amino acids. The CDR3 spells CASSVDPGGTYEQYF. The sequenced part of the CDR3 DNA is TGTGCCAGCAGCGTAGATCCAGGGGGCACCTACGAG.

The CDR3: CASSLQGSGEQYF. The CDR3 DNA, read in part, is TGTGCCAGCAGCTTGCAGGGATCCGGCGAG. The J gene is TRBJ2-7, the V gene TRBV11-2; perhaps TRBD1 as D (5 bases). The observed sequence ends 3 residues before the CDR3 terminus, with the missing tail filled in from the germline J gene. The CDR3 has 13 residues. Germline CDR1 and CDR2: SGHAT and FQNNGV. The V end was cut by 3 bases, the J end by 6 bases, with 12 bases between. Filled out from reference TRBV11-2 and TRBJ2-7, the complete variable domain reads EAGVAQSPRYKIIEKRQSVAFWCNPISGHATLYWYQQILGQGPKLLIQFQNNGVVDDSQLPKDRFSAERLKGVDSTLKIQPAKLEDSAVYLCASSLQGSGEQYFGPGTRLTVT.

In the case of this clone: The read finishes 3 residues shy of the CDR3 end, and the germline J gene is used to complete it. The J gene is TRBJ1-1, the V gene TRBV5-6; 7 bases match TRBD1. Germline trimming cut 5 bases from V and 4 bases from J; bases unmatched to any gene: 8. The CDR3 runs to 14 residues. Germline V gives CDR1 SGHDT, CDR2 YYEEEE. CDR3 protein: CASSTGDRGTEAFF. The DNA read from the CDR3 is TGTGCCAGCAGTACAGGGGATCGGGGCACTGAA.

With respect to this clone: The read falls 3 residues short of the CDR3 end, and the missing part is taken from the germline J gene. The rearrangement joins TRBV14 to TRBJ2-3; TRBD1 is a possible D gene (5 bases). Germline lookup yields CDR1 SGHDN and CDR2 FVKESK. This CDR3 contains 13 residues. CDR3 bases read: TGTGCCAGCAGCCAGGCCTTACAGGCCCCG. It translates to CASSQALQAP. The full CDR3 sequence reads CASSQALQAPQYF.

About this clone itself: The sequence runs out 3 residues before the end of the CDR3; the remainder is reconstructed from the germline J gene. This chain connects TRBV7-9 to TRBJ2-7, with a tentative D call TRBD2 (6 bases). The CDR3 is 15 residues long. V dropped 1 base and J dropped 1 base, with 11 bases sitting between them. CDR1 SEHNR and CDR2 FQNEAQ come from the germline V gene (reference sequence). CDR3 DNA, as far as it was read: TGTGCCAGCAGCTTAGGAGGGACTCTATCCTACGAG. Its protein product is CASSLGGTLSYE. The entire CDR3 protein reads CASSLGGTLSYEQYF.

Comment on this clone: Sequencing ends 3 residues short of the CDR3 end; the germline J gene provides the rest. The chain links TRBV19 to TRBJ1-3; perhaps TRBD1 as D (5 bases). This CDR3 contains 15 residues. The germline gives CDR1 LNHDA, CDR2 SQIVND (reference sequence). Trimming shortened V by 6 bases and J by 0 bases, and 12 bases separated the two germline ends. This CDR3 reads CASRVQGFSGNTIYF. Incomplete CDR3 DNA: TGTGCCAGTAGAGTTCAGGGATTCTCTGGAAACACC.

Concerning this clone itself: The read ends 3 residues early relative to the CDR3; the germline J gene fills the gap. The genes are TRBV19 and TRBJ1-1, with TRBD1 as a possible D gene (5 bases). Trimming took 3 bases from V and 4 from J, leaving 12 bases between them. Germline CDR1 reads LNHDA; CDR2 reads SQIVND (reference sequence). The CDR3 has 14 amino acids. This CDR3 is CASSIKRGATEAFF. The sequenced CDR3 bases are TGTGCCAGTAGTATTAAGAGGGGTGCCACTGAA.

For this clone: The read comes to an end 3 residues before the CDR3 does, leaving the germline J gene to fill in the end. V usage is TRBV19 and J usage is TRBJ2-7; 15 nucleotides match TRBD2. The CDR3 length is 17 residues. The V gene end was trimmed by 3 bases and the J gene end by 3 bases; junction bases not matched to a gene: 6. The germline gives CDR1 LNHDA, CDR2 SQIVND (reference sequence). The part of the CDR3 DNA that was read is TGTGCCAGTAGTATTGTTGTGGGACTAGCGGGAGGCTACGAG. This encodes CASSIVVGLAGGYE. The entire CDR3 sequence reads CASSIVVGLAGGYEQYF.

Turning to this clone: The DNA ends 3 residues before the CDR3 does, and the rest of the CDR3 is filled in from the germline J gene. The gene calls are TRBV19 and TRBJ2-1; 8 nucleotides match TRBD2. CDR3 length: 17 amino acids. Germline V gives CDR1 LNHDA, CDR2 SQIVND (reference sequence). J gave up 7 bases and V 2 bases, and 13 bases lay outside the gene matches. CDR3 in amino acids: CASSILSSGRRRNEQFF. The CDR3 bases that were read are TGTGCCAGTAGTATATTATCGAGCGGGAGACGCCGGAATGAG.

As for this clone: The CDR3 end is not reached by the read, which stops 3 residues before it; the germline J gene fills it in. V is TRBV30 and J is TRBJ1-5; TRBD1 aligns across 7 bases. Germline CDR1 and CDR2: GTSNPN and SVGIG (reference sequence). The CDR3 extends over 13 amino acids. With V trimmed by 7 bases and J by 7 bases, 10 bases remained unmatched. This CDR3 reads CAYRGQGGQPQHF. The sequenced part of the CDR3 DNA is TGTGCCTACCGAGGGCAGGGGGGCCAGCCC. Full variable domain (rest looked up from reference TRBV30 and TRBJ1-5): SQTIHQWPATLVQPVGSPLSLECTVEGTSNPNLYWYRQAAGRGLQLLFYSVGIGQISSEVPQNLSASRPQDRQFILSSKKLLLSDSGFYLCAYRGQGGQPQHFGDGTRLSIL.

Points on this clone: The read finishes 3 residues shy of the CDR3 end, and the germline J gene is used to complete it. This chain uses TRBV19 with TRBJ1-2; the match to TRBD1 covers 10 bases. The V gene end was trimmed by 2 bases and the J gene end by 5 bases; junction bases not matched to a gene: 8. The CDR3 extends over 16 amino acids. The V gene's germline CDR1 is LNHDA and CDR2 SQIVND (reference sequence). Partial CDR3 DNA: TGTGCCAGTAGTATAACCGGGACAGGGGAAAGATATGGC. Its translation is CASSITGTGERYG. The entire CDR3 is CASSITGTGERYGYTF.